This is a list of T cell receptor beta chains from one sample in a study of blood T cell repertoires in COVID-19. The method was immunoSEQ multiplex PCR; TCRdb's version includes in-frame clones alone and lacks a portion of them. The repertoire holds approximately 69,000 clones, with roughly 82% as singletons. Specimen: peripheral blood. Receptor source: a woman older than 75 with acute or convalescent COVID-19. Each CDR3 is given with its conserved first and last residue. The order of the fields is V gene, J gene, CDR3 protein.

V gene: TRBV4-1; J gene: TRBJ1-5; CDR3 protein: CASSQGYRVDQPQHF
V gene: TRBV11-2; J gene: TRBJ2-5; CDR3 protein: CASSSGLAGIQETQYF
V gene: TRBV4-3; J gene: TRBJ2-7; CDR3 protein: CASSQSGTPSYEQYF
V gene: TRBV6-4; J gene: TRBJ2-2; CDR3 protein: CASSDSVPHQDRGVDGELFF
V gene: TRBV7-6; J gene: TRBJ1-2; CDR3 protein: CASSLVKRTGPRYGYTF
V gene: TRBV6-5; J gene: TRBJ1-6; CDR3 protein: CASSYSGDWNSPLHF
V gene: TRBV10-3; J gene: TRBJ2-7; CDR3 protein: CAIRLAGVAYEQYF
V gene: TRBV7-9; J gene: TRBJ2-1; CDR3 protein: CASSTIGHYNEQFF
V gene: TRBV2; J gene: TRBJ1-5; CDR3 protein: CASSDDSFWQPQHF
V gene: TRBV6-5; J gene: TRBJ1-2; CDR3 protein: CASSYAGTGFGYTF
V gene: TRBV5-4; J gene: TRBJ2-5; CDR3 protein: CASSTGIQETQYF
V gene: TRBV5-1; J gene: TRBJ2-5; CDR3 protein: CASSSTGRGRYQETQYF
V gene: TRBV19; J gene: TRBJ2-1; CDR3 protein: CASSPGVSSYNEQFF
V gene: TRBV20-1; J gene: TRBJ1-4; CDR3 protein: CSASPGAGRNEKLFF
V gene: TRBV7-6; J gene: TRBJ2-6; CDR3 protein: CASSPSTRTSGANVLTF
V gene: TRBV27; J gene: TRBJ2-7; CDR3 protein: CASSLSGSEQYF
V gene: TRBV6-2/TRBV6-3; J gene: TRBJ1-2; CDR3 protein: CASSHDRAGGYTF
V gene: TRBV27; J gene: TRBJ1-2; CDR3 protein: CASSLNMGGANYGYTF
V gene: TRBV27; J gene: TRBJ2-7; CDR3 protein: CASRGQLSAYEQYF
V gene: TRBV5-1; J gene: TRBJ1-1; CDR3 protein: CASRGTRGKGEAFF
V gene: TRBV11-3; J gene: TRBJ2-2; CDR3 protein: CASSLDSGTGELFF
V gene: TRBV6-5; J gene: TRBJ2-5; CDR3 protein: CASSYGGGETQYF
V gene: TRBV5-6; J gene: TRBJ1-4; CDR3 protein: CASSLLATNEKLFF
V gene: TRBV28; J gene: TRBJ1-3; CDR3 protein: CASSLSQGAGNTIYF